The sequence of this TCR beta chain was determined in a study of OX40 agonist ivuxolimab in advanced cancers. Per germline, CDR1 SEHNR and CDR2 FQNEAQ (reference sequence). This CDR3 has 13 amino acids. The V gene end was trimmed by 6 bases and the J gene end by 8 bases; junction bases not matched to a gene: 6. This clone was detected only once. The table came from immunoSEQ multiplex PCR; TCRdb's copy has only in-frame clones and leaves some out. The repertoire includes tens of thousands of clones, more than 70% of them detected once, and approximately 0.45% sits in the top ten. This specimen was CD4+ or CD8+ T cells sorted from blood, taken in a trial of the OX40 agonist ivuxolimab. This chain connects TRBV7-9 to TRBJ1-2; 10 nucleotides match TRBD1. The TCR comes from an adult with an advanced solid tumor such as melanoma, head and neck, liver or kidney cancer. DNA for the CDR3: TGTGCCAGCAGGCTCGGGACAGGGGAGGGCTACACCTTC. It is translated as CASRLGTGEGYTF.